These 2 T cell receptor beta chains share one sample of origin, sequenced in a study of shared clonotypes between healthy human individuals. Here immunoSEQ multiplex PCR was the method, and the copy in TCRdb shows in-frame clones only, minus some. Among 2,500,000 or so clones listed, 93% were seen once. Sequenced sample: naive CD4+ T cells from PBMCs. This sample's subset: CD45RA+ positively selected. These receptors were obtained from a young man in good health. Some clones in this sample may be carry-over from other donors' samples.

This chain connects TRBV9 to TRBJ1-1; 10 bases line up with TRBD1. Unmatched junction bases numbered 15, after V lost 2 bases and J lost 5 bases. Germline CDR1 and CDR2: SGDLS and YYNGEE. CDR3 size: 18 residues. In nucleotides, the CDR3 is TGTGCCAGCAGCGTGAATTTCCAGCCGGGACAGGGGCAAACTGAAGCTTTCTTT. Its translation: CASSVNFQPGQGQTEAFF.

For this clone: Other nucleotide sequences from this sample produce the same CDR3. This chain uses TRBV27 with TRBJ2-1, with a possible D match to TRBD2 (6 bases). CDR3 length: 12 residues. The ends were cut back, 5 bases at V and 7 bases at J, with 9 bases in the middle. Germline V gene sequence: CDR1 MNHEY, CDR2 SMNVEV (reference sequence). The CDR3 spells CASSLTRNEQFF. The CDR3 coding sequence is TGTGCCAGCAGTCTGACTAGGAATGAGCAGTTCTTC.